This is a list of T cell receptor beta chains from one sample in a study of CD8 T cells in Susac syndrome. Using its own MiXCR run on the immunoSEQ multiplex PCR reads, TCRdb lists one record per CDR3 protein. The top ten hold around 0.11% of the sample, which has approximately 71,000 distinct CDR3 sequences, around 96% seen once. Sequencing used CD4+ T cells from PBMCs. These receptor sequences come from a human donor with multiple sclerosis. The CDR3 runs from the conserved cysteine through the conserved F or W. The order of the fields is D gene, J gene, V gene, clone size, CDR3 protein, CDR3 DNA. A D gene is named only where the DNA matches it firmly. For some rows the clone size is stated as once, few or many, or as a class when expanded; others skip it.

d_call: -
j_call: TRBJ1-6
v_call: TRBV5-1
clone_size: -
cdr3_aa: CASSLEVAENSPLHF
cdr3_nt: TGCGCCAGCAGCTTGGAGGTGGCAGAAAATTCACCCCTCCACTTT

d_call: TRBD2
j_call: TRBJ2-1
v_call: TRBV12-3/TRBV12-4
clone_size: -
cdr3_aa: CASSLAGGEQFF
cdr3_nt: TGTGCCAGCAGTTTAGCGGGAGGGGAGCAGTTCTTC

d_call: TRBD1
j_call: TRBJ1-6
v_call: TRBV20-1
clone_size: -
cdr3_aa: CSARTGHNSPLHF
cdr3_nt: TGCAGTGCTCGGACAGGGCATAATTCACCCCTCCACTTT

d_call: -
j_call: TRBJ2-3
v_call: TRBV19
clone_size: -
cdr3_aa: CASSQPGATFRDTQYF
cdr3_nt: TGTGCCAGTAGCCAACCCGGGGCTACCTTCCGGGATACGCAGTATTTT

d_call: -
j_call: TRBJ1-1
v_call: TRBV3-1
clone_size: -
cdr3_aa: CASSRIPGPNTEAFF
cdr3_nt: TGTGCCAGCAGCCGAATACCAGGACCGAACACTGAAGCTTTCTTT

d_call: TRBD1
j_call: TRBJ1-1
v_call: TRBV29-1
clone_size: -
cdr3_aa: CSVESTGGLTEAFF
cdr3_nt: TGCAGCGTTGAGTCGACAGGGGGCCTGACTGAAGCTTTCTTT

d_call: TRBD1
j_call: TRBJ2-1
v_call: TRBV2
clone_size: -
cdr3_aa: CASIRDRDNEQFF
cdr3_nt: TGTGCCAGCATCCGGGACAGGGACAATGAGCAGTTCTTC

d_call: -
j_call: TRBJ1-5
v_call: TRBV3-1
clone_size: -
cdr3_aa: CASSQRGEPQPQHF
cdr3_nt: TGTGCCAGCAGCCAACGGGGGGAACCTCAGCCCCAGCATTTT

d_call: -
j_call: TRBJ2-7
v_call: TRBV25-1
clone_size: -
cdr3_aa: CASSDSGRNEQYF
cdr3_nt: TGTGCCAGCAGTGATTCAGGTAGAAACGAGCAGTACTTC

d_call: -
j_call: TRBJ2-1
v_call: TRBV13
clone_size: -
cdr3_aa: CASSSTEGVINEQFF
cdr3_nt: TGTGCCAGCAGCTCTACCGAGGGGGTAATCAATGAGCAGTTCTTC

d_call: -
j_call: TRBJ2-6
v_call: TRBV28
clone_size: -
cdr3_aa: CASSLGGTGANVLTF
cdr3_nt: TGTGCCAGCAGCTTGGGCGGAACTGGGGCCAACGTCCTGACTTTC

d_call: -
j_call: TRBJ2-1
v_call: TRBV12-3/TRBV12-4
clone_size: -
cdr3_aa: CASSPSGGGYNEQFF
cdr3_nt: TGTGCCAGCAGCCCTTCAGGGGGGGGATACAATGAGCAGTTCTTC

d_call: -
j_call: TRBJ2-3
v_call: TRBV11-2
clone_size: -
cdr3_aa: CASQTSHSTDTQYF
cdr3_nt: TGTGCCAGCCAAACTTCCCACTCAACAGATACGCAGTATTTT

d_call: -
j_call: TRBJ2-7
v_call: TRBV7-2
clone_size: -
cdr3_aa: CASSAMPGPGHEQYF
cdr3_nt: TGTGCCAGCAGCGCAATGCCGGGACCCGGCCACGAGCAGTACTTC

d_call: -
j_call: TRBJ2-7
v_call: TRBV4-3
clone_size: -
cdr3_aa: CASSQDSGRAEQYF
cdr3_nt: TGCGCCAGCAGCCAAGATTCTGGAAGGGCCGAGCAGTACTTC

d_call: -
j_call: TRBJ2-3
v_call: TRBV29-1
clone_size: -
cdr3_aa: CSVPPRGSSTDTQYF
cdr3_nt: TGCAGCGTTCCCCCGCGTGGCAGTAGCACAGATACGCAGTATTTT

d_call: -
j_call: TRBJ1-2
v_call: TRBV2
clone_size: -
cdr3_aa: CASSRTDLGNGYTF
cdr3_nt: TGTGCCAGCAGTAGGACCGACTTAGGTAATGGCTACACCTTC

d_call: -
j_call: TRBJ1-5
v_call: TRBV7-2
clone_size: once
cdr3_aa: CASSRAPQGNQPQHF
cdr3_nt: TGTGCCAGCAGTCGGGCCCCGCAGGGCAATCAGCCCCAGCATTTT

d_call: TRBD1
j_call: TRBJ2-5
v_call: TRBV5-4
clone_size: -
cdr3_aa: CASSGGQQETQYF
cdr3_nt: TGTGCCAGCAGCGGGGGACAGCAAGAGACCCAGTACTTC

d_call: -
j_call: TRBJ1-3
v_call: TRBV9
clone_size: -
cdr3_aa: CASSVRGGNTIYF
cdr3_nt: TGTGCCAGCAGCGTACGGGGTGGAAACACCATATATTTT